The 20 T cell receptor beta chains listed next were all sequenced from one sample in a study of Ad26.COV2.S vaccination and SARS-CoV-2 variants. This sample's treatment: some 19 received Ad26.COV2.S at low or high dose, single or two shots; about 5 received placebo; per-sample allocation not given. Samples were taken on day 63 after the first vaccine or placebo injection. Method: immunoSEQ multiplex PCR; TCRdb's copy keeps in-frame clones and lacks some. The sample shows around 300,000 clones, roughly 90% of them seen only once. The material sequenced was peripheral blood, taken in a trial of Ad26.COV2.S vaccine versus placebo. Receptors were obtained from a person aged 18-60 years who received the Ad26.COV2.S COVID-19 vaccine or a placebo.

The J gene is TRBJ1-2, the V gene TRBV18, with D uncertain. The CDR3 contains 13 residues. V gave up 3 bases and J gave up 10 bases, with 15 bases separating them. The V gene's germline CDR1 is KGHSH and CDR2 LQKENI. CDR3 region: CASSPGPLWAYTF. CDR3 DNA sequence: TGTGCCAGCTCACCCGGACCCTTATGGGCCTACACCTTC.

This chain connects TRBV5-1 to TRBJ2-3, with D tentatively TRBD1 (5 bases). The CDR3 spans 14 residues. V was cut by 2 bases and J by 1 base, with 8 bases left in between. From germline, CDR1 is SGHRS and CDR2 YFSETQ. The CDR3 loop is CASSLAGRTDTQYF. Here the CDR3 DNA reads TGCGCCAGCAGCTTAGCAGGGCGCACAGATACGCAGTATTTT.

As DNA, the CDR3 is TGCAGTGCTAGTCAGGGGTCGGGCGAGCAGTACTTC. Protein sequence: CSASQGSGEQYF. This chain uses TRBV20-1 with TRBJ2-7, with D tentatively TRBD1 (6 bases). This CDR3 contains 12 residues. Deletions cut 3 bases from V and 6 bases from J, with 12 bases between. Germline loops: CDR1 DFQATT, CDR2 SNEGSKA (reference sequence).

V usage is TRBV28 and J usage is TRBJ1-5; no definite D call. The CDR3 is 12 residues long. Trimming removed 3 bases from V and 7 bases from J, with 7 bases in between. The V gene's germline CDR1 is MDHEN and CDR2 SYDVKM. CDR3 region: CASSFPPQPQHF. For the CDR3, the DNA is TGTGCCAGCAGTTTCCCCCCCCAGCCCCAGCATTTT. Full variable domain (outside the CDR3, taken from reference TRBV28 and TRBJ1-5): DVKVTQSSRYLVKRTGEKVFLECVQDMDHENMFWYRQDPGLGLRLIYFSYDVKMKEKGDIPEGYSVSREKKERFSLILESASTNQTSMYLCASSFPPQPQHFGDGTRLSIL.

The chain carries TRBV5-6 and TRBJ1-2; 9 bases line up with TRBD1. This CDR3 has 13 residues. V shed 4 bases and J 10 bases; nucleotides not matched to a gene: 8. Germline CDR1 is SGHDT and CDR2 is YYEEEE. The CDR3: CASSIRTGVFYTF. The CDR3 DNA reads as TGTGCCAGCAGCATCAGGACAGGGGTTTTCTACACCTTC. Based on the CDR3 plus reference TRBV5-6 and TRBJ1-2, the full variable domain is DAGVTQSPTHLIKTRGQQVTLRCSPKSGHDTVSWYQQALGQGPQFIFQYYEEEERQRGNFPDRFSGHQFPNYSSELNVNALLLGDSALYLCASSIRTGVFYTFGSGTRLTVV.

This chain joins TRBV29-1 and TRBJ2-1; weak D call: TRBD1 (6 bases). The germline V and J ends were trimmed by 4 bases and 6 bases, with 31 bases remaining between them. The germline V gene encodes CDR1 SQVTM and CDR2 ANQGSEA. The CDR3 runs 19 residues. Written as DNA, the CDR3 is TGCAGCGTTGTCGGGCTTTCGGAGTTTCAGGGGCTAAGGGTCAATGAGCAGTTCTTC. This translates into CSVVGLSEFQGLRVNEQFF.

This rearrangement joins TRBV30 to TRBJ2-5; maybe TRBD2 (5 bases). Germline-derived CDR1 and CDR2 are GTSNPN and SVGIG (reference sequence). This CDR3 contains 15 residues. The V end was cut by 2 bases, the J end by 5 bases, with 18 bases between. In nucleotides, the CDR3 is TGTGCCTGGAGTACGTCCCCGAGGGTTCCGGAGACCCAGTACTTC. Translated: CAWSTSPRVPETQYF.

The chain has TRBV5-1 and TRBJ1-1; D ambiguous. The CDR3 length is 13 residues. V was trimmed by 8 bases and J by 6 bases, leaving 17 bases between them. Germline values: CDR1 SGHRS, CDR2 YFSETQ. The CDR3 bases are TGCGCCAGTACGGTAGGTGAGGGTGCTGAAGCTTTCTTT. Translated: CASTVGEGAEAFF.

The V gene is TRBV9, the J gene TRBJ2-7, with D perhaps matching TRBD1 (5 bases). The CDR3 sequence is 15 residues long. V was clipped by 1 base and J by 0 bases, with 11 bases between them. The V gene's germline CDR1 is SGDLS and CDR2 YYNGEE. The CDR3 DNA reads TGTGCCAGCAGCGTAAGTTATGACAGCTCCTACGAGCAGTACTTC. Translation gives CASSVSYDSSYEQYF.

Here the CDR3 DNA reads TGTGCCAGCAGCTTAATGGGAACTAGCGGGAGGGCCAATGAGCAGTTCTTC. The encoded protein is CASSLMGTSGRANEQFF. The chain carries TRBV7-2 and TRBJ2-1; the match to TRBD2 covers 13 bases. V lost 2 bases to trimming and J lost 6 bases; unmatched junction nucleotides: 7. Germline V CDR1 and CDR2: SGHTA, FQGNSA. The CDR3 is 17 residues long. Full variable domain (missing parts from reference TRBV7-2 and TRBJ2-1): GAGVSQSPSNKVTEKGKDVELRCDPISGHTALYWYRQSLGQGLEFLIYFQGNSAPDKSGLPSDRFSAERTGGSVSTLTIQRTQQEDSAVYLCASSLMGTSGRANEQFFGPGTRLTVL.

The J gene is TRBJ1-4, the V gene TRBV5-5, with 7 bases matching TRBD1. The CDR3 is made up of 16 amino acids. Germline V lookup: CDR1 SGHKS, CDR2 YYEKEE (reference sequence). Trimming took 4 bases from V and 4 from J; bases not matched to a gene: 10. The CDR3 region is CASSHGQAWGNEKLFF. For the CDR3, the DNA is TGTGCCAGCAGCCACGGACAGGCCTGGGGTAATGAAAAACTGTTTTTT.

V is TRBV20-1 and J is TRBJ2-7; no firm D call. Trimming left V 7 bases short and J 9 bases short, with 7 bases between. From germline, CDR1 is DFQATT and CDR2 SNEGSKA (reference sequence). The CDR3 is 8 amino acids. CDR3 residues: CSDPWQYV. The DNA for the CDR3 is TGCAGTGACCCGTGGCAGTACGTC.

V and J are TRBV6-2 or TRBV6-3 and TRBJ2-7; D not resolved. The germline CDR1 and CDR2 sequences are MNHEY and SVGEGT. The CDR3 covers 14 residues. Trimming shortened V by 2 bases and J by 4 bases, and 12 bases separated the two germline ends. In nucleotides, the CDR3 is TGTGCCAGCAGTTACCTCCCCTTGGGGTACGAGCAGTACGTC. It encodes CASSYLPLGYEQYV.

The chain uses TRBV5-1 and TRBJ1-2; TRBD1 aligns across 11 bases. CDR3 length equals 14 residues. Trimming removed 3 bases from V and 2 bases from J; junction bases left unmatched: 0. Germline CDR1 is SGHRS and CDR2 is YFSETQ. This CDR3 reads CASSWDRGNYGYTF. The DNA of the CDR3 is TGCGCCAGCAGCTGGGACAGGGGGAACTATGGCTACACCTTC. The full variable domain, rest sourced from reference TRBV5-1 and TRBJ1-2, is KAGVTQTPRYLIKTRGQQVTLSCSPISGHRSVSWYQQTPGQGLQFLFEYFSETQRNKGNFPGRFSGRQFSNSRSEMNVSTLELGDSALYLCASSWDRGNYGYTFGSGTRLTVV.

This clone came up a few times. In nucleotides, the CDR3 is TGTGCCAGTAGTATCGCCGACAGGGTCGGGGGACAGCCCCAGCATTTT. Translation: CASSIADRVGGQPQHF. This chain joins TRBV19 and TRBJ1-5; 7 bases are a match to TRBD1. The CDR3 totals 16 residues. Germline CDR1 is LNHDA and CDR2 is SQIVND (reference sequence). V was pared by 3 bases and J by 7 bases, with 12 bases of the junction left unmatched.

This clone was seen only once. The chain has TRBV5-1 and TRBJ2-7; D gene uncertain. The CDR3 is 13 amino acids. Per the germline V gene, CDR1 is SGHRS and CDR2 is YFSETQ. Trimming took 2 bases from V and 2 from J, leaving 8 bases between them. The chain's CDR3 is CASSLRPTYEQYF. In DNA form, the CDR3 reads TGCGCCAGCAGCTTAAGGCCTACCTACGAGCAGTACTTC.

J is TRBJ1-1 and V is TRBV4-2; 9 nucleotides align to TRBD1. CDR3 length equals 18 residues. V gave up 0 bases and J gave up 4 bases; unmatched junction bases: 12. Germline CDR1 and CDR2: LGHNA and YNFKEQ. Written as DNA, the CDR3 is TGTGCCAGCAGCCAAGATCCTTGGGACAGGGTCGGGAGCACTGAAGCTTTCTTT. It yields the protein CASSQDPWDRVGSTEAFF.

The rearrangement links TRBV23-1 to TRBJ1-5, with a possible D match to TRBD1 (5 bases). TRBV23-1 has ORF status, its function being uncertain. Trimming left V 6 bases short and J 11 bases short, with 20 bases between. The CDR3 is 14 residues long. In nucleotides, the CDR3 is TGCGCCAGCAGACCGGACCGGGGCCACCTGGCCCAGCATTTT. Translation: CASRPDRGHLAQHF.

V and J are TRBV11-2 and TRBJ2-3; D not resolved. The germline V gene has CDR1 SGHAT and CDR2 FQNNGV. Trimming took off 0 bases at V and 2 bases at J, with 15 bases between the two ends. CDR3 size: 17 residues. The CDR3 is CASSLDQLGGDTDTQYF. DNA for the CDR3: TGTGCCAGCAGCTTAGATCAGTTGGGTGGAGACACAGATACGCAGTATTTT.

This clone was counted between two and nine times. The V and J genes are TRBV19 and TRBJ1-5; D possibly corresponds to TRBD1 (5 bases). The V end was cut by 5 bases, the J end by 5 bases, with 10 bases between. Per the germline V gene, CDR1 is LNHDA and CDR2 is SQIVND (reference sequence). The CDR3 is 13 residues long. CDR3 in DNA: TGTGCCAGTAGTCTCAGGGTAGATCAGCCCCAGCATTTT. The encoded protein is CASSLRVDQPQHF.